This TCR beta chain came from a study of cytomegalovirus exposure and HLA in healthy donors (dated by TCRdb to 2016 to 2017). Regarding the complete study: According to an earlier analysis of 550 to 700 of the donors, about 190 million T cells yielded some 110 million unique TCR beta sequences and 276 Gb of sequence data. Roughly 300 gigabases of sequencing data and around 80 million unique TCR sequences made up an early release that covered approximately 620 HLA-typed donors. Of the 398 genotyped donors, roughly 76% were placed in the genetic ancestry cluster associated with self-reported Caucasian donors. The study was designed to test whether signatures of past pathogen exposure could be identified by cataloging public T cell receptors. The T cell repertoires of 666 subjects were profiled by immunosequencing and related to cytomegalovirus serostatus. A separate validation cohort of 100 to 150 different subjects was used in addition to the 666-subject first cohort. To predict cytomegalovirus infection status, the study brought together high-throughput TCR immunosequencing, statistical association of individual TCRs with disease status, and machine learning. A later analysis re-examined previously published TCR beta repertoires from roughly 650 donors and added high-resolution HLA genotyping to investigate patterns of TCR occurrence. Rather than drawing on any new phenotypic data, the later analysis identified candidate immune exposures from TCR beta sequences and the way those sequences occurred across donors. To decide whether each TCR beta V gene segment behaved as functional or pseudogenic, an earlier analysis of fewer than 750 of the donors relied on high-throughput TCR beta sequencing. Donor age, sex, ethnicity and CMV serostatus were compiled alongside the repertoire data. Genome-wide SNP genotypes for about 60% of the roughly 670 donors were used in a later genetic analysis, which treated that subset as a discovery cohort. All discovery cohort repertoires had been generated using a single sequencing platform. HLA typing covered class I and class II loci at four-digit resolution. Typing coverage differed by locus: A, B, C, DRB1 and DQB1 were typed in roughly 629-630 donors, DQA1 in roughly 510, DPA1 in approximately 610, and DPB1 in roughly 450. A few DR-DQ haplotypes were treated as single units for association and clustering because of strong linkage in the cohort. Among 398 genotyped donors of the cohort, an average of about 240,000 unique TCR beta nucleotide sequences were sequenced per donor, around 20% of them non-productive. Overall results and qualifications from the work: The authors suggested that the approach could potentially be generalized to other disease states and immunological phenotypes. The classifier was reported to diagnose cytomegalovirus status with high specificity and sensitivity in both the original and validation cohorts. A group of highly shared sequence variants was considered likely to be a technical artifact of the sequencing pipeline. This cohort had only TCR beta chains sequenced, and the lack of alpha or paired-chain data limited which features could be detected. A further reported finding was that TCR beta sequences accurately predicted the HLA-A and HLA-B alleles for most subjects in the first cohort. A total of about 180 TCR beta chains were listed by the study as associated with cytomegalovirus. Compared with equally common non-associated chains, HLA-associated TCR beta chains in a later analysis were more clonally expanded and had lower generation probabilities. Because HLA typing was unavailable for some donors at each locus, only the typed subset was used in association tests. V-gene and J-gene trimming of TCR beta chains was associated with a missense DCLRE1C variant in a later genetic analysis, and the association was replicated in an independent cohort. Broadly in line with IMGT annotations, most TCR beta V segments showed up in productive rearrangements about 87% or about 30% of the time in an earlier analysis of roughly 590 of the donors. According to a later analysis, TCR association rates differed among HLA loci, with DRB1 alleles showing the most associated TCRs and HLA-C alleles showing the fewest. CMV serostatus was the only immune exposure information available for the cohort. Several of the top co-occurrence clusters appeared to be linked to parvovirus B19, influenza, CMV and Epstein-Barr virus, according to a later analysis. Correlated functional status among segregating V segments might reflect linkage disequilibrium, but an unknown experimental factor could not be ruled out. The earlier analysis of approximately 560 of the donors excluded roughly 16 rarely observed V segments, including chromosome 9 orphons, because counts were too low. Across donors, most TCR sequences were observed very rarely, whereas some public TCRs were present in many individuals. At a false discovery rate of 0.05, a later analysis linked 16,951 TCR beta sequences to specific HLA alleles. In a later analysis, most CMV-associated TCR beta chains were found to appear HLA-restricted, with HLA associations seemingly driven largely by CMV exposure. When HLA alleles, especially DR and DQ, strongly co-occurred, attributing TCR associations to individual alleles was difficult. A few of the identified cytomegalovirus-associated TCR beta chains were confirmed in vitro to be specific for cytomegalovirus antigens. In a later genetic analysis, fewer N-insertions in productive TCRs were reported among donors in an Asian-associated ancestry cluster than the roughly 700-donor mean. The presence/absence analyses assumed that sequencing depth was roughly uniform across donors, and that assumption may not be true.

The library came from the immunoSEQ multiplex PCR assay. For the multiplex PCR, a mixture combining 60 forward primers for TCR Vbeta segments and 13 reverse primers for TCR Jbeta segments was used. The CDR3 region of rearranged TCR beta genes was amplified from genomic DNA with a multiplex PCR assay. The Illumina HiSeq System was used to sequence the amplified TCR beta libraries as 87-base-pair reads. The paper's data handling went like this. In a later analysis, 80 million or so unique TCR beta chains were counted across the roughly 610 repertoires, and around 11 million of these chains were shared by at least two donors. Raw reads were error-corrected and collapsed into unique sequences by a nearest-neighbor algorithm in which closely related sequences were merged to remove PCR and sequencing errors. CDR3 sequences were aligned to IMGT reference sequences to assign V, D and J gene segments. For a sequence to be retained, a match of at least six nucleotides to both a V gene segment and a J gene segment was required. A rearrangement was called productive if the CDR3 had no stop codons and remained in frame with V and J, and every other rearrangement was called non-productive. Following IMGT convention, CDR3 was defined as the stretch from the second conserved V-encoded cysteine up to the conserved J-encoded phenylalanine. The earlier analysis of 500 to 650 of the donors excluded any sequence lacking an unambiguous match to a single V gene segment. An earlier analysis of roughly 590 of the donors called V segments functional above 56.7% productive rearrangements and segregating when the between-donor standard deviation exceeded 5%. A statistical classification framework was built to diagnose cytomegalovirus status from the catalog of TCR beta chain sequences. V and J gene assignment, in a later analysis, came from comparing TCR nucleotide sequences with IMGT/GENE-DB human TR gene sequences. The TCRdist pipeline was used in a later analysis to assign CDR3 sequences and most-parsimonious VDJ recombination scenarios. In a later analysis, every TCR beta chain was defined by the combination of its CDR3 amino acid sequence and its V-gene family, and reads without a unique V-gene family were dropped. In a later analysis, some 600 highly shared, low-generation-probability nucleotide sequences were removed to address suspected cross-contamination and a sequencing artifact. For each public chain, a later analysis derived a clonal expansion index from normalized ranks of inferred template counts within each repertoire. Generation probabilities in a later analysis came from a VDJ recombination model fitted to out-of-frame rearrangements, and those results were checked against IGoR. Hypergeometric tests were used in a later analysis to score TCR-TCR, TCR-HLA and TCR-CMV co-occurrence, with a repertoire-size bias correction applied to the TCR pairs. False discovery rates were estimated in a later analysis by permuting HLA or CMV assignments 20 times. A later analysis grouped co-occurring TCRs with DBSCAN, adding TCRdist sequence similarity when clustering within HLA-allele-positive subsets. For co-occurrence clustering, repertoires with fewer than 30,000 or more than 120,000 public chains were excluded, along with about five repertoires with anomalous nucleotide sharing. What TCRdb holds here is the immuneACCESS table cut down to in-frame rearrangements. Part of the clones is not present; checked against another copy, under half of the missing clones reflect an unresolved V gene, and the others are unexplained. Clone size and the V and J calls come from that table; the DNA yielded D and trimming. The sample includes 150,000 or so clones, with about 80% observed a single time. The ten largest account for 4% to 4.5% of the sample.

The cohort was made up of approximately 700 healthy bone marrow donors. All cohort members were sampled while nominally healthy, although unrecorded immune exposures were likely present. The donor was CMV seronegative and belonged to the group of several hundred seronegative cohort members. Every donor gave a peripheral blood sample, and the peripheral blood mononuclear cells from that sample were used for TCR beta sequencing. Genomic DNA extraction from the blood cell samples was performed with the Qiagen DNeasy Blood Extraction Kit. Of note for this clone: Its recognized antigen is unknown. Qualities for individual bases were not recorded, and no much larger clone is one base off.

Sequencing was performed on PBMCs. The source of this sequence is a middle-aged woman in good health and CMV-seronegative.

DNA sequence: TGCGCCAGCAGCGCCGGGACAGGGGGCAGGGGTAATGAAAAACTGTTTTTT. This is translated as CASSAGTGGRGNEKLFF. The chain is made from TRBV5-1 and TRBJ1-4; the junction holds 12 bases that match TRBD1. Germline trimming: 4 bases from V, 4 bases from J; junction bases outside gene matches: 8. CDR1 SGHRS and CDR2 YFSETQ are derived from the germline V gene. The CDR3 sequence holds 17 residues, the cysteine and phenylalanine included. The DNA shown is the 51-base CDR3, in frame from base 1.